Listed here are 10 T cell receptor beta chains from one sample, sequenced in a study of control samples from healthy donors and cancer patients. Method: immunoSEQ multiplex PCR; TCRdb's copy keeps in-frame clones and lacks some. The top ten clones hold under 2.5% of a sample with 150,000 to 160,000 clones, roughly 92% of them seen once. Specimen: blood. The receptor set was obtained from a middle-aged man in good health.

V and J are TRBV7-8 and TRBJ2-1; D might be TRBD2 (6 bases). CDR3 length equals 14 residues. CDR1 and CDR2 from the germline V gene are SGHVS and FQNEAQ. V lost 1 base and J lost 6, with 10 bases in between. The CDR3 spells CASSLETSSNEQFF. The CDR3 nucleotides are TGTGCCAGCAGCTTAGAAACTAGCAGCAATGAGCAGTTCTTC.

This sequence joins TRBV10-3 and TRBJ2-1; 8 positions agree with TRBD2. CDR1 is ENHRY and CDR2 is SYGVKD in the germline V gene. The J segment lost 4 bases and the V segment lost 8 bases, leaving 7 bases of the junction unmatched. This CDR3 is 14 amino acids long. The CDR3, as DNA: TGTGCCATCGGGCTTCGGGAGGGGTACAATGAGCAGTTCTTC. It encodes CAIGLREGYNEQFF.

This chain uses TRBV24-1 with TRBJ1-1; D gene unclear. The CDR3 has 11 residues. The V end was cut by 4 bases, the J end by 8 bases, with 7 bases between. Germline CDR1 KGHDR, CDR2 SFDVKD. The CDR3 spells CATSDGYEAFF. CDR3 in DNA: TGTGCCACCAGTGACGGTTACGAAGCTTTCTTT.

V is TRBV19 and J is TRBJ1-2, with D hard to call. V was cut by 10 bases and J by 6 bases, with 6 bases left in between. The CDR3 loop spans 9 amino acids. CDR1 is LNHDA and CDR2 is SQIVND in the germline V gene (reference sequence). CDR3 protein: CATGNGYTF. The CDR3, as DNA: TGTGCCACCGGGAATGGCTACACCTTC.

This clone was counted a single time. CDR3 DNA sequence: TGCGCCAGCAGTCTCCCCCTTGAAAGATACGAGCAGTACTTC. Translating gives CASSLPLERYEQYF. The chain has TRBV23-1 and TRBJ2-7; D ambiguous. TRBV23-1 is treated as an ORF (open reading frame) with a function not yet certain. The V end lost 4 bases, the J end lost 4 bases, and 14 bases lay between the germline ends. The CDR3 runs 14 residues.

V gene TRBV7-2 combines with J gene TRBJ2-7; TRBD2 matches 16 bases. J lost 7 bases, V lost 4 bases, and 7 bases had no gene match. The CDR3 is 16 amino acids. CDR1 and CDR2 (germline): SGHTA, FQGNSA. The CDR3 DNA follows: TGTGCCAGCAGCTGGGGACTAGCGGGAGGGCCGGATGAGCAGTACTTC. Its protein product is CASSWGLAGGPDEQYF.

CDR3: CATSGGTGRVAEAFF. The DNA for the CDR3 is TGTGCCACCAGTGGAGGGACAGGGAGGGTGGCTGAAGCTTTCTTT. The chain links TRBV24-1 to TRBJ1-1; 9 nucleotides align to TRBD1. CDR3 length: 15 residues. The V gene's germline CDR1 is KGHDR and CDR2 SFDVKD. The V segment lost 5 bases and the J segment 6 bases; nucleotides outside the gene matches: 9.

This clone was counted once. J is TRBJ2-5 and V is TRBV27; 8 bases match TRBD1. The CDR3 covers 13 residues. Germline CDR1 MNHEY, CDR2 SMNVEV (reference sequence). The ends lost 6 bases at V and 5 bases at J; junction bases unmatched: 5. This chain's CDR3 is CASRRTGIETQYF. The CDR3, as DNA: TGTGCCAGCAGGAGGACAGGGATCGAGACCCAGTACTTC.

V is TRBV6-5 and J is TRBJ1-4; the D is unclear. The CDR3 is made up of 13 amino acids. CDR1 and CDR2 (germline): MNHEY, SVGAGI. V shed 6 bases and J shed 0 bases, with 5 bases lying between them. The DNA for the CDR3 is TGTGCCAGCAGGATAGCAACTAATGAAAAACTGTTTTTT. Amino acid sequence: CASRIATNEKLFF.

The V call is TRBV5-1, the J call TRBJ2-3, with D perhaps matching TRBD2 (5 bases). With 0 bases removed from V and 3 bases from J, the gap between germline ends came to 14 bases. In germline, CDR1 is SGHRS, CDR2 YFSETQ. This CDR3 is built from 16 residues. The CDR3 here is CASSLEVTGFTDTQYF. The CDR3 DNA is TGCGCCAGCAGCTTGGAGGTCACGGGATTTACAGATACGCAGTATTTT.